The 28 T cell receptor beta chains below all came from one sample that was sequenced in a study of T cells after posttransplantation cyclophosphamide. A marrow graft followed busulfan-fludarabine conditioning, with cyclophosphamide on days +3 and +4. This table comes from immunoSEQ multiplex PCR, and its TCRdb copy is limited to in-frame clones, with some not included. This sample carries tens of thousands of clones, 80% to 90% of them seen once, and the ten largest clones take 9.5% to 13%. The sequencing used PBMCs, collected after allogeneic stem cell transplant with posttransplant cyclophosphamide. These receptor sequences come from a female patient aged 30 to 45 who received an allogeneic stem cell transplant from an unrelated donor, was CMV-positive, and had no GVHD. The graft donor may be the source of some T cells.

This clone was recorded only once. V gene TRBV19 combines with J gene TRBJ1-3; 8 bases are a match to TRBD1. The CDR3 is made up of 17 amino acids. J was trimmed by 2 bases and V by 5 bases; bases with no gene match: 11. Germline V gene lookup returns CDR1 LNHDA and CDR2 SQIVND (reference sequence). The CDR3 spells CASSSIDRGGPGNTIYF. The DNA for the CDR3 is TGTGCCAGTAGTTCCATCGACAGGGGTGGCCCTGGAAACACCATATATTTT.

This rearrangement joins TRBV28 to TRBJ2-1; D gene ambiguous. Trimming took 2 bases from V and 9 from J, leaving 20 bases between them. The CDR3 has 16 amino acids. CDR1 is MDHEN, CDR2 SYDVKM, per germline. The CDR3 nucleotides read TGTGCCAGCAGTTTAACCCCTAGAAGCGTGTTCACTGAGCAGTTCTTC. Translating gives CASSLTPRSVFTEQFF.

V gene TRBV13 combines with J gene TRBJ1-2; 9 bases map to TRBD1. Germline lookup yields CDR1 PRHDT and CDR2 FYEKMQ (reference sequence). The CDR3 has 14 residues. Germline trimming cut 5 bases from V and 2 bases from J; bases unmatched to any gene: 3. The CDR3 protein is CASSAGQGNYGYTF. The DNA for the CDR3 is TGTGCCAGCAGCGCCGGACAGGGGAACTATGGCTACACCTTC.

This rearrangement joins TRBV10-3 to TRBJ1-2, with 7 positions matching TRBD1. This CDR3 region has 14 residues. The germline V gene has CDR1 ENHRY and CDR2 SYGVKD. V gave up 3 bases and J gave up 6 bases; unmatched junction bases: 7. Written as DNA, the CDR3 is TGTGCCATCAGTGACTCAGGACAGGACCATGGCTACACCTTC. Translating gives CAISDSGQDHGYTF.

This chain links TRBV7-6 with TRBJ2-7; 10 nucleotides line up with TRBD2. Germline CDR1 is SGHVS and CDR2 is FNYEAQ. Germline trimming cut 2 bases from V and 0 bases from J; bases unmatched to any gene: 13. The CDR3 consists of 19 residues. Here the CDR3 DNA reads TGTGCCAGCAGCTTACTGTGGGGTAGCGGGGGGACATCCTCCTACGAGCAGTACTTC. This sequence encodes CASSLLWGSGGTSSYEQYF.

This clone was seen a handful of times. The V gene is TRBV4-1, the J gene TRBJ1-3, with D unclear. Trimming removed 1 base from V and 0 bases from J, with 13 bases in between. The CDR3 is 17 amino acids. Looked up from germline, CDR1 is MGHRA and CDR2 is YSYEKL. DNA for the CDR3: TGCGCCAGCAGCCAAGCCCTGACATCAACCTCTGGAAACACCATATATTTT. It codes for CASSQALTSTSGNTIYF.

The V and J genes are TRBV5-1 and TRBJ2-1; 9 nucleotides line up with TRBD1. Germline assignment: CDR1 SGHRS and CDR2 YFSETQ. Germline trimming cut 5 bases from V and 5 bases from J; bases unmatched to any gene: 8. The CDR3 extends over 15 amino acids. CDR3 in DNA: TGCGCCAGCAGGCAACAGGGGGCAACTAACAATGAGCAGTTCTTC. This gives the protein CASRQQGATNNEQFF. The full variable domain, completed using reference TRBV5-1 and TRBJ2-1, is KAGVTQTPRYLIKTRGQQVTLSCSPISGHRSVSWYQQTPGQGLQFLFEYFSETQRNKGNFPGRFSGRQFSNSRSEMNVSTLELGDSALYLCASRQQGATNNEQFFGPGTRLTVL.

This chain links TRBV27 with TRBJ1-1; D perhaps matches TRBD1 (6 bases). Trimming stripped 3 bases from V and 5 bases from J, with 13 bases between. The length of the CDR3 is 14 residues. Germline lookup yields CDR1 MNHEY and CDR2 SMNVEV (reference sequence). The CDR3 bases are TGTGCCAGCAGTTTCCGAGGGGGTCATACTGAAGCTTTCTTT. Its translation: CASSFRGGHTEAFF.

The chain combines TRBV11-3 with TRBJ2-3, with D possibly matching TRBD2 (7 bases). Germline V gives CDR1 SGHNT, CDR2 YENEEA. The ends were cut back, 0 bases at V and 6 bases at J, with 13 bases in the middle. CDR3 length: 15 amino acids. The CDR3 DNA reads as TGTGCCAGCAGCTTAGACGGGGGGCCCTCCGATACGCAGTATTTT. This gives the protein CASSLDGGPSDTQYF.

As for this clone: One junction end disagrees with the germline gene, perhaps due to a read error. Here the CDR3 DNA reads TGTGCCGGCAGTGGGGGAGACAGGGGTCGTACTAGAGAGACCCAGTACTTC. Translation: CAGSGGDRGRTRETQYF. The gene calls are TRBV27 and TRBJ2-5; TRBD1 matches at 8 bases. The CDR3 extends over 17 amino acids. Germline V CDR1 and CDR2: MNHEY, SMNVEV (reference sequence).

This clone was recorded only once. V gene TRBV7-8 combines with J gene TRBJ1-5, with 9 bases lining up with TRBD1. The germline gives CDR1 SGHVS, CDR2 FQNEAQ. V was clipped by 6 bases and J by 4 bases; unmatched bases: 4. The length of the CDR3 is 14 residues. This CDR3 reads CASSPGQGNQPQHF. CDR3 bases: TGTGCCAGCAGTCCAGGACAGGGGAATCAGCCCCAGCATTTT.

The chain's CDR3 is CASSLWSGGTYNEQFF. The CDR3 nucleotides read TGTGCCAGCAGTTTATGGAGCGGGGGGACCTACAATGAGCAGTTCTTC. The rearrangement uses TRBV27 and TRBJ2-1; 9 bases agree with TRBD2. The CDR3 is 16 amino acids. The germline V gene has CDR1 MNHEY and CDR2 SMNVEV (reference sequence). J gave up 2 bases and V 1 base, and 3 bases lay outside the gene matches.

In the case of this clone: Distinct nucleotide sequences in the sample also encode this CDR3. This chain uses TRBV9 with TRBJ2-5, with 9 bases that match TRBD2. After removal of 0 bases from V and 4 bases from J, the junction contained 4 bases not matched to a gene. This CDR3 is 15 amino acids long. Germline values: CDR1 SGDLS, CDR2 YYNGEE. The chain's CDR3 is CASSVGSGGLETQYF. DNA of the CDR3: TGTGCCAGCAGCGTAGGCAGCGGGGGGTTAGAGACCCAGTACTTC.

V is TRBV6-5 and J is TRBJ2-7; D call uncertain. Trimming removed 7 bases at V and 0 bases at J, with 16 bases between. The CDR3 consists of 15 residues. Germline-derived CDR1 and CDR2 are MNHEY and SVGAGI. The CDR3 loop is CASTGRWSYSYEQYF. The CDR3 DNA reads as TGTGCCAGCACCGGCCGTTGGAGTTACTCCTACGAGCAGTACTTC.

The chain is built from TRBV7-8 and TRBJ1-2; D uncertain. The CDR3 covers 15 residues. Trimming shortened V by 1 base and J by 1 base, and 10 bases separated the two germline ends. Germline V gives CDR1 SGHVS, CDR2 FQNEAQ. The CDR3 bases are TGTGCCAGCAGCTTAGGACCGGGAGTTAACTATGGCTACACCTTC. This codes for CASSLGPGVNYGYTF.

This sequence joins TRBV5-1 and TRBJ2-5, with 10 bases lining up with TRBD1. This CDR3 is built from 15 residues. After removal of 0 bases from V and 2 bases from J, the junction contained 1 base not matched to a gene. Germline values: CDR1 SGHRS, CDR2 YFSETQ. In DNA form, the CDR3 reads TGCGCCAGCAGCTTGGGGGGACAGGGGCAAGAGACCCAGTACTTC. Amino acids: CASSLGGQGQETQYF.

The CDR3, as DNA: TGTGCCAGCAGCGAGCGGGCGGGGGCCTACAATGAGCAGTTCTTC. It encodes CASSERAGAYNEQFF. The rearrangement links TRBV9 to TRBJ2-1; 7 bases fit TRBD2. CDR3 size: 15 residues. Germline values: CDR1 SGDLS, CDR2 YYNGEE. V lost 3 bases to trimming and J lost 2 bases; unmatched junction nucleotides: 5.

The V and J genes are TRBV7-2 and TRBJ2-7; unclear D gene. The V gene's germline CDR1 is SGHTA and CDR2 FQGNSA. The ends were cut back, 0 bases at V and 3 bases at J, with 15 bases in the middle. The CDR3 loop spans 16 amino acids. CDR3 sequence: CASSLAKSNSIYEQYF. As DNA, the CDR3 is TGTGCCAGCAGCTTAGCGAAATCTAACAGTATCTACGAGCAGTACTTC.

The DNA for the CDR3 is TGCGCCAGCAGCCAAGATCCGACTAGCGGGGTAGATACGCAGTATTTT. It codes for CASSQDPTSGVDTQYF. The chain links TRBV4-3 to TRBJ2-3; 11 bases are shared with TRBD2. Germline loops: CDR1 LGHNA, CDR2 YSLEER. J gave up 5 bases and V 0 bases, and 4 bases lay outside the gene matches. This CDR3 has 16 residues.

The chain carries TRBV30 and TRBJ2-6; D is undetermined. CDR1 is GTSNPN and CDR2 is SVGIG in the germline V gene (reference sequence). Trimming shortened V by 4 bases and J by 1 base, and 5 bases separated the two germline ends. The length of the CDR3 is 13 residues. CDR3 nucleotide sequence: TGTGCCTGGACAGTATCTGGGGCCAACGTCCTGACTTTC. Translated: CAWTVSGANVLTF.

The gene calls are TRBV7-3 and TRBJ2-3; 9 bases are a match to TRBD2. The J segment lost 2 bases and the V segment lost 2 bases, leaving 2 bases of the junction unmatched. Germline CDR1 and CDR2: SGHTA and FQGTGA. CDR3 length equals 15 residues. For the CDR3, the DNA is TGTGCCAGCAGCTTAGCGGGGGGGTTCACAGATACGCAGTATTTT. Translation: CASSLAGGFTDTQYF.

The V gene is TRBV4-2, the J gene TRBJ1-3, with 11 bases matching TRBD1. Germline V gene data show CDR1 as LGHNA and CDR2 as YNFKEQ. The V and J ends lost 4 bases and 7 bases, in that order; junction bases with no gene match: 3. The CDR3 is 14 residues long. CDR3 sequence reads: CASSRTGGENTIYF. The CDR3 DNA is TGTGCCAGCAGCCGGACAGGGGGCGAGAACACCATATATTTT.

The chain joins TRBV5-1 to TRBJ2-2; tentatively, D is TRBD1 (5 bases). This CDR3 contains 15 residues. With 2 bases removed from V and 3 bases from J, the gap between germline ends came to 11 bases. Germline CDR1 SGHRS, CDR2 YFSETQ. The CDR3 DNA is TGCGCCAGCAGCTTATGGCAGGGCGACACCGGGGAGCTGTTTTTT. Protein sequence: CASSLWQGDTGELFF.

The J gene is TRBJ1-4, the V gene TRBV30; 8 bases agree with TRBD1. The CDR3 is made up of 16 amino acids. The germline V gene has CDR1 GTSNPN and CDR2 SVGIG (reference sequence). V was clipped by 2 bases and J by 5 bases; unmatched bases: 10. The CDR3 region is CAWSPTRTGWNEKLFF. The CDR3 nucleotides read TGTGCCTGGAGTCCAACGCGGACAGGGTGGAATGAAAAACTGTTTTTT.

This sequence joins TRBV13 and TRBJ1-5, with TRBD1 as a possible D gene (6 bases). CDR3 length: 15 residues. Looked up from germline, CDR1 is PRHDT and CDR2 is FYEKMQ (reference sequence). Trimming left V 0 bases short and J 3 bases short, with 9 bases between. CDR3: CASSLGGAYNQPQHF. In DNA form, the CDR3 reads TGTGCCAGCAGCTTAGGGGGGGCTTACAATCAGCCCCAGCATTTT. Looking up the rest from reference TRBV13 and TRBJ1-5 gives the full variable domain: AAGVIQSPRHLIKEKRETATLKCYPIPRHDTVYWYQQGPGQDPQFLISFYEKMQSDKGSIPDRFSAQQFSDYHSELNMSSLELGDSALYFCASSLGGAYNQPQHFGDGTRLSIL.

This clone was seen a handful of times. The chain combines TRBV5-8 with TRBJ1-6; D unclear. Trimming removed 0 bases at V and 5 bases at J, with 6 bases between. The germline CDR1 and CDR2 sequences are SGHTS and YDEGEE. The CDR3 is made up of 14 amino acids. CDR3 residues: CASSLGGNNSPLHF. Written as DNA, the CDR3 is TGTGCCAGCAGCTTGGGCGGAAATAATTCACCCCTCCACTTT.

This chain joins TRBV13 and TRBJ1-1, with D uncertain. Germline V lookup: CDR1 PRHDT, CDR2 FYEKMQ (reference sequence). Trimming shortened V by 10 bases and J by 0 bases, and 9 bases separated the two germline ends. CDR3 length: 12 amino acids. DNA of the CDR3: TGTGCCATCAGGTCCATGAACACTGAAGCTTTCTTT. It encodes CAIRSMNTEAFF.

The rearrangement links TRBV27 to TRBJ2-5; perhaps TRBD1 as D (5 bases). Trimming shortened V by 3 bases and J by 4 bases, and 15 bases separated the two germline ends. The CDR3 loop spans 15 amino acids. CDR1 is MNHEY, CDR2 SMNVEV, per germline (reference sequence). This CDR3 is CASSFVAAGRETQYF. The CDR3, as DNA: TGTGCCAGCAGTTTTGTAGCTGCAGGGCGAGAGACCCAGTACTTC.